What follows describes a single T cell receptor beta chain. Only in-frame clones appear in the TCRdb table, and some are missing; sequencing was by immunoSEQ multiplex PCR. Among under 1,900,000 clones, less than 99% were seen once, and the ten largest hold under 0.45%. This sample stems from a study of shared clonotypes between healthy human individuals. CDR1 is MDHEN, CDR2 SYDVKM, per germline. The CDR3 loop spans 13 amino acids. V was trimmed by 6 bases and J by 9 bases, leaving 17 bases between them. Sequenced material: naive CD4+ T cells sorted from blood. Described subset: CD45RA+ positively selected. This chain joins TRBV28 and TRBJ2-5; possibly TRBD2 for D (6 bases). The TCR originated in a young man in good health. CDR3 in amino acids: CASSGTNPGAQYF. CDR3 DNA sequence: TGTGCCAGCAGCGGTACTAACCCGGGGGCCCAGTACTTC.